The entry below describes one T cell receptor beta chain. What it recognizes is unknown. Sequenced by immunoSEQ multiplex PCR; TCRdb stores in-frame clones only, minus some. This table holds about 97,000 clones, more than 80% found once. The record originates from a study of graft-versus-host responses after intestinal transplantation. Across the whole study: Recipients received multivisceral, liver-intestinal, or isolated intestinal transplants.

Study-wide points: HvG clone declines early post-transplant were associated with peak circulating GvH levels. High graft-versus-host to host-versus-graft T cell clonal ratios marked allografts of patients with graft-donor macrochimerism. Analysis identified GvH clones in recipient marrow, with some appearing first in ileum or blood.

Germline V CDR1 and CDR2: SEHNR, FQNEAQ (reference sequence). The CDR3 totals 19 residues. The germline V and J ends were trimmed by 3 bases and 0 bases, with 18 bases remaining between them. The sample consisted of PBMCs, taken 450 to 480 days after intestinal transplant. V usage is TRBV7-9 and J usage is TRBJ2-6; possibly TRBD1 for D (5 bases). This receptor was identified in a human patient who received an intestinal transplant, so some T cells may come from the graft donor. CDR3 in DNA: TGTGCCAGCAGCTTTGGGGCGCTCGGTGGAGCCTCTGGGGCCAACGTCCTGACTTTC. Protein sequence: CASSFGALGGASGANVLTF.